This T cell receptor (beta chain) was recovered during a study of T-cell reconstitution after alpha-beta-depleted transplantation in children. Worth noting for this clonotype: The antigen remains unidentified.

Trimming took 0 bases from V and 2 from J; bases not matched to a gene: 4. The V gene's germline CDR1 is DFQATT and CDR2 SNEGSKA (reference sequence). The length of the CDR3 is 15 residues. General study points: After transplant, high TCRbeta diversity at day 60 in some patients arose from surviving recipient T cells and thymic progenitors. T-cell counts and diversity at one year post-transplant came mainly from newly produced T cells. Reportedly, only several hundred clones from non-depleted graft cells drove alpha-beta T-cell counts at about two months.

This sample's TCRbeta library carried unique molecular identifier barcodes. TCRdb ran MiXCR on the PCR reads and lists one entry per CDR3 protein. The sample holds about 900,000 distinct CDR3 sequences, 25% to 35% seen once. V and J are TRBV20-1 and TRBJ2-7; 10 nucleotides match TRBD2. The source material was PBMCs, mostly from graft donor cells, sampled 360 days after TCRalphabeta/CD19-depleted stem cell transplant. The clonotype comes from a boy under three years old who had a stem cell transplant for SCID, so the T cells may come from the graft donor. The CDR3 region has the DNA TGCAGTGCTAGAGAAACAGCGGGGGGGCCCTACGAGCAGTACTTC. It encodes CSARETAGGPYEQYF.